This TCR beta chain was retrieved from a study of blood T cell repertoires in COVID-19. Overall study: Samples of COVID-19 (acute and convalescent) were obtained from the United States, Italy and Spain. PBMCs, B-cell-depleted T cells, or T cells provided the cDNA or gDNA that made up the material.

Sequencing used immunoSEQ multiplex PCR; TCRdb keeps in-frame clones, though not all of them. The data show about 200,000 clones, approximately 83% seen once. Input material: peripheral blood. The receptor was derived from a man in his sixties with acute or convalescent COVID-19.

The CDR3 region is CASSLIAGTGNTIYF. The CDR3 DNA reads TGTGCCAGCAGCTTAATCGCGGGTACTGGAAACACCATATATTTT. V and J are TRBV7-9 and TRBJ1-3; D is undetermined. Germline-derived CDR1 and CDR2 are SEHNR and FQNEAQ (reference sequence). The CDR3 covers 15 residues. Trimming pared 2 bases from V and 2 bases from J, leaving 10 bases between.